This T cell receptor beta chain was captured in a study of T-cell memory formation after mild COVID-19. Study-wide background: TCR clustering was largely donor specific.

V lost 5 bases to trimming and J lost 0 bases; unmatched junction nucleotides: 5. CDR3 length equals 15 residues. 5'RACE primed from the constant segment yielded TCR alpha and TCR beta cDNA libraries bearing sample barcodes and UMIs. Using its own MiXCR run on the 5' RACE reads, TCRdb lists one record per CDR3 protein. Among a few hundred thousand distinct CDR3 sequences listed, 27% were seen once. Sequencing was performed on PBMCs or a T cell subset sorted from them (not recorded which). This chain joins TRBV12-3 or TRBV12-4 and TRBJ1-1; 8 bases fit TRBD1. This receptor was obtained from an adult woman who had mild COVID-19 (a few samples of this study predate the infection). Cell type and time point are not known. DNA for the CDR3: TGTGCCAGCAGTACCAGACAGGGGATGAACACTGAAGCTTTCTTT. Translating it yields CASSTRQGMNTEAFF.